One and the same sample provided the 30 T cell receptor beta chains below, sequenced in a study of blood T cell repertoires in COVID-19. Sequencing used immunoSEQ multiplex PCR; TCRdb keeps in-frame clones, though not all of them. This table holds approximately 320,000 clones, 85% found once. Sequenced: peripheral blood. All receptors derive from a human donor in a cohort sampled during active COVID-19.

This clone was recorded once. The gene calls are TRBV5-4 and TRBJ2-5; TRBD1 is a possible D gene (6 bases). The CDR3 is 14 amino acids. Germline V gene data show CDR1 as SGHNT and CDR2 as YYREEE (reference sequence). Trimming shortened V by 0 bases and J by 7 bases, and 13 bases separated the two germline ends. The CDR3 DNA reads as TGTGCCAGCAGCTTGGACAGGGAGATGTTGACCCAGTACTTC. This sequence encodes CASSLDREMLTQYF.

The rearrangement uses TRBV19 and TRBJ1-4; D uncertain. V dropped 6 bases and J dropped 7 bases, with 6 bases sitting between them. The CDR3 is made up of 11 amino acids. Germline V CDR1 and CDR2: LNHDA, SQIVND (reference sequence). The CDR3 region is CASSRGEKLFF. CDR3 in DNA: TGTGCCAGTAGCCGGGGTGAAAAACTGTTTTTT.

V is TRBV7-9 and J is TRBJ1-2, with a weak D call TRBD1 (5 bases). The CDR3 consists of 16 residues. The germline CDR1 and CDR2 sequences are SEHNR and FQNEAQ (reference sequence). Trimming removed 2 bases at V and 3 bases at J, with 16 bases between. CDR3 in DNA: TGTGCCAGCAGCTTACCCACCGACAGTGATTACTATGGCTACACCTTC. The encoded protein is CASSLPTDSDYYGYTF.

The rearrangement joins TRBV30 to TRBJ2-1, with 11 positions matching TRBD2. J was trimmed by 1 base and V by 4 bases; bases with no gene match: 3. Per the germline V gene, CDR1 is GTSNPN and CDR2 is SVGIG (reference sequence). This CDR3 spans 15 amino acids. This CDR3 reads CAWTSGGISYNEQFF. The CDR3 DNA reads as TGTGCCTGGACTAGCGGGGGGATTTCCTACAATGAGCAGTTCTTC.

V and J are TRBV6-5 and TRBJ2-7; 9 positions agree with TRBD1. With V trimmed by 6 bases and J by 4 bases, 10 bases remained unmatched. Germline V gene lookup returns CDR1 MNHEY and CDR2 SVGAGI. The CDR3 runs 15 residues. As DNA, the CDR3 is TGTGCCAGCAGCTTTCCGGGACAGGGATATTACGAGCAGTACTTC. Residues: CASSFPGQGYYEQYF.

The chain employs TRBV19 and TRBJ2-7, with 7 bases aligning to TRBD1. The CDR3 runs to 16 residues. Germline V gives CDR1 LNHDA, CDR2 SQIVND (reference sequence). The ends lost 6 bases at V and 2 bases at J; junction bases unmatched: 13. The CDR3 protein is CASSRQGDASTYEQYF. CDR3 nucleotides: TGTGCCAGTAGCCGGCAGGGGGATGCATCCACCTACGAGCAGTACTTC.

This chain links TRBV12-3 or TRBV12-4 with TRBJ1-2, with D tentatively TRBD1 (5 bases). The CDR3 is 10 residues long. Trimming shortened V by 10 bases and J by 6 bases, and 9 bases separated the two germline ends. The CDR3: CATGGNGYTF. The CDR3 DNA reads TGTGCCACCGGGGGGAATGGCTACACCTTC.

The V call is TRBV6-4, the J call TRBJ1-1; D gene ambiguous. Germline assignment: CDR1 MRHNA and CDR2 SNTAGT. V lost 3 bases, J lost 2 bases, and 7 bases lay in between. This CDR3 comprises 13 residues. The chain's CDR3 is CASSELHNTEAFF. As DNA, the CDR3 is TGTGCCAGCAGTGAGTTACACAACACTGAAGCTTTCTTT.

This chain connects TRBV5-1 to TRBJ1-2; 7 positions agree with TRBD1. Losses at the gene ends were 4 bases for V and 2 bases for J; bases not matched to a gene: 5. The CDR3 length is 14 residues. CDR1 and CDR2 (germline): SGHRS, YFSETQ. CDR3 in DNA: TGCGCCAGCAGCACGACAGGGCCCAACTATGGCTACACCTTC. Translation: CASSTTGPNYGYTF.

CDR3 amino acids: CATSRDRSGLAAISYEQYF. CDR3 bases: TGTGCCACCAGCAGAGATCGTTCGGGACTAGCGGCAATCTCCTACGAGCAGTACTTC. This sequence joins TRBV15 and TRBJ2-7; 11 bases are a match to TRBD2. Germline values: CDR1 LNHNV, CDR2 YYDKDF (reference sequence). The CDR3 extends over 19 amino acids. Losses at the gene ends were 0 bases for V and 0 bases for J; bases not matched to a gene: 10.

The V gene is TRBV5-4, the J gene TRBJ2-5; maybe TRBD1 (6 bases). CDR1 is SGHNT, CDR2 YYREEE, per germline (reference sequence). V was clipped by 0 bases and J by 2 bases, with 8 bases between them. The CDR3 contains 14 residues. CDR3 sequence (DNA): TGTGCCAGCAGCTTGGGGACAGAACAAGAGACCCAGTACTTC. It specifies CASSLGTEQETQYF.

The chain combines TRBV11-2 with TRBJ1-3; D is uncertain. The V gene lost 5 bases and the J gene lost 5 bases, with 7 bases spanning the gap. CDR1 and CDR2 (germline): SGHAT, FQNNGV. The CDR3 consists of 12 residues. The CDR3 is CASSPRRNTIYF. CDR3 coding DNA: TGTGCCAGCAGCCCGAGGAGAAACACCATATATTTT. The full variable domain, its missing parts supplied by reference TRBV11-2 and TRBJ1-3, is EAGVAQSPRYKIIEKRQSVAFWCNPISGHATLYWYQQILGQGPKLLIQFQNNGVVDDSQLPKDRFSAERLKGVDSTLKIQPAKLEDSAVYLCASSPRRNTIYFGEGSWLTVV.

The V and J genes are TRBV5-4 and TRBJ1-2, with a possible D match to TRBD1 (5 bases). Between the trimmed V and J ends, which lost 0 bases and 8 bases, there was a span of 14 bases. The CDR3 loop spans 14 amino acids. CDR1 is SGHNT, CDR2 YYREEE, per germline (reference sequence). The DNA of the CDR3 is TGTGCCAGCAGCTTGGGGGGGGATTTCATAGGCTACACCTTC. Protein: CASSLGGDFIGYTF. Supplemented by reference TRBV5-4 and TRBJ1-2, the full variable domain reads ETGVTQSPTHLIKTRGQQVTLRCSSQSGHNTVSWYQQALGQGPQFIFQYYREEENGRGNFPPRFSGLQFPNYSSELNVNALELDDSALYLCASSLGGDFIGYTFGSGTRLTVV.

The chain carries TRBV6-5 and TRBJ1-4; tentatively, D is TRBD1 (6 bases). CDR1 and CDR2 from the germline V gene are MNHEY and SVGAGI. V was shortened by 4 bases and J by 8 bases, with 14 bases between the two germline ends. The CDR3 extends over 14 amino acids. Written as DNA, the CDR3 is TGTGCCAGCAGTTCCCTCGGGGGGCGGGAAAAACTGTTTTTT. This translates into CASSSLGGREKLFF.

The rearrangement uses TRBV3-1 (or the pseudogene TRBV3-2) and TRBJ1-1; 8 positions agree with TRBD1. Germline CDR1 is LGHDT and CDR2 is YNNKEL (reference sequence). The length of the CDR3 is 15 residues. J was trimmed by 3 bases and V by 4 bases; bases with no gene match: 7. The CDR3: CASSPGQGRYTEAFF. CDR3 bases: TGTGCCAGCAGCCCAGGACAGGGAAGATACACTGAAGCTTTCTTT.

This clone was observed at least ten times. This chain connects TRBV9 to TRBJ2-3, with 10 positions matching TRBD2. Trimming cost V 0 bases and J 2 bases; bases outside gene matches: 9. Germline values: CDR1 SGDLS, CDR2 YYNGEE. This CDR3 region has 18 residues. Here the CDR3 DNA reads TGTGCCAGCAGCGTAGCTACTCGAGCGGGGGGGACCACAGATACGCAGTATTTT. It codes for CASSVATRAGGTTDTQYF.

This chain connects TRBV3-1 (or the pseudogene TRBV3-2) to TRBJ1-4; 7 bases map to TRBD1. Germline V gene sequence: CDR1 LGHDT, CDR2 YNNKEL (reference sequence). The V gene end was trimmed by 0 bases and the J gene end by 6 bases; junction bases not matched to a gene: 4. This CDR3 contains 15 residues. The CDR3 coding sequence is TGTGCCAGCAGCCAAGAGAGAGACAGGGATGAAAAACTGTTTTTT. Translating gives CASSQERDRDEKLFF.

The table lists this clone with a few counts. This chain connects TRBV6-6 to TRBJ1-1, with TRBD1 matching 7 bases. The CDR3 consists of 12 residues. After removal of 3 bases from V and 11 bases from J, the junction contained 6 bases not matched to a gene. Per the germline V gene, CDR1 is MNHNY and CDR2 is SVGAGI (reference sequence). CDR3 nucleotide sequence: TGTGCCAGCAGTTATGCCGGGACAGTTGCTTTCTTT. It yields the protein CASSYAGTVAFF.

This clone occurred a few times. This sequence joins TRBV25-1 and TRBJ1-4, with D unclear. CDR3 size: 14 residues. Deletions cut 3 bases from V and 5 bases from J, with 10 bases between. CDR1 and CDR2 from the germline V gene are MGHDK and SYGVNS. CDR3 in DNA: TGTGCCAGCAGTGAGGCGGGGATCAATGAAAAACTGTTTTTT. Translation: CASSEAGINEKLFF.

The chain uses TRBV4-1 and TRBJ2-7; a possible D gene is TRBD2 (5 bases). V was clipped by 1 base and J by 3 bases, with 16 bases between them. Germline CDR1 MGHRA, CDR2 YSYEKL. The CDR3 loop spans 16 amino acids. CDR3 bases: TGCGCCAGCAGCCAAGGGAGGTGGGGAGAGATCTACGAGCAGTACTTC. Encoded protein: CASSQGRWGEIYEQYF.

V is TRBV19 and J is TRBJ2-1, with D tentatively TRBD2 (6 bases). Between the trimmed V and J ends, which lost 6 bases and 8 bases, there was a span of 20 bases. The CDR3 contains 15 residues. Germline V gene data show CDR1 as LNHDA and CDR2 as SQIVND (reference sequence). In DNA form, the CDR3 reads TGTGCCAGTAGCGGGGACTTCATGAGGGTCGATGAGCAGTTCTTC. Amino acid sequence: CASSGDFMRVDEQFF.

The V gene is TRBV5-5, the J gene TRBJ2-7; the D gene is possibly TRBD1 (6 bases). The CDR3 runs to 14 residues. V lost 3 bases and J 3 bases, leaving 13 bases between the germline ends. CDR1 and CDR2 (germline): SGHKS, YYEKEE (reference sequence). CDR3: CASSSTDRFYEQYF. The CDR3, as DNA: TGTGCCAGCAGCTCTACAGACAGGTTCTACGAGCAGTACTTC.

V gene TRBV10-3 combines with J gene TRBJ2-7, with TRBD1 matching over 9 bases. The V segment lost 8 bases and the J segment 4 bases; nucleotides outside the gene matches: 6. This CDR3 comprises 13 residues. Germline values: CDR1 ENHRY, CDR2 SYGVKD. The CDR3 protein is CAIGPGQGYEQYF. CDR3 sequence (DNA): TGTGCCATCGGCCCGGGACAGGGATACGAGCAGTACTTC.

V is TRBV6-5 and J is TRBJ2-5, with D tentatively TRBD1 (5 bases). Germline CDR1 MNHEY, CDR2 SVGAGI. V was clipped by 8 bases and J by 4 bases, with 8 bases between them. CDR3 length equals 11 residues. For the CDR3, the DNA is TGTGCCAGCGGGCAGGGAGAGACCCAGTACTTC. Translation gives CASGQGETQYF.

The rearrangement joins TRBV18 to TRBJ1-1, with no clear D. CDR1 is KGHSH and CDR2 is LQKENI in the germline V gene. V gave up 0 bases and J gave up 0 bases, with 8 bases separating them. This CDR3 is built from 15 residues. The CDR3 nucleotides read TGTGCCAGCTCACCACCTTTCAGTATGAACACTGAAGCTTTCTTT. Its protein is CASSPPFSMNTEAFF.

V gene TRBV27 combines with J gene TRBJ2-1; no clear D. The CDR3 contains 14 residues. V lost 6 bases and J lost 5, with 14 bases in between. In germline, CDR1 is MNHEY, CDR2 SMNVEV (reference sequence). The CDR3 sequence is CASRVYLANNEQFF. CDR3 nucleotides: TGTGCCAGCAGAGTGTACTTAGCTAACAATGAGCAGTTCTTC.

Only a few counts were recorded for this clone. The chain combines TRBV2 with TRBJ1-4; TRBD1 aligns across 7 bases. Germline V gene lookup returns CDR1 SNHLY and CDR2 FYNNEI. V lost 5 bases to trimming and J lost 4 bases; unmatched junction nucleotides: 10. CDR3 length: 16 residues. This CDR3 reads CASSTGDGQFNEKLFF. The CDR3 coding sequence is TGTGCCAGCAGTACAGGGGACGGCCAGTTTAATGAAAAACTGTTTTTT. Supplemented by reference TRBV2 and TRBJ1-4, the full variable domain reads EPEVTQTPSHQVTQMGQEVILRCVPISNHLYFYWYRQILGQKVEFLVSFYNNEISEKSEIFDDQFSVERPDGSNFTLKIRSTKLEDSAMYFCASSTGDGQFNEKLFFGSGTQLSVL.

The CDR3 DNA reads TGTGCCAGCAGTGAACGGGGGGCGCCGTATGGCTACACCTTC. Translated: CASSERGAPYGYTF. The chain is built from TRBV2 and TRBJ1-2, with D possibly matching TRBD1 (6 bases). Per germline, CDR1 SNHLY and CDR2 FYNNEI. The CDR3 totals 14 residues. V dropped 2 bases and J dropped 5 bases, with 12 bases sitting between them.

Concerning this clone: The sample carries other DNA sequences with the same CDR3. This chain links TRBV6-5 with TRBJ1-1; TRBD1 is a possible D gene (5 bases). The CDR3 loop spans 14 amino acids. Germline V gene data show CDR1 as MNHEY and CDR2 as SVGAGI. Trimming shortened V by 3 bases and J by 1 base, and 9 bases separated the two germline ends. This CDR3 is CASSYRGRNTEAFF. CDR3 bases: TGTGCCAGCAGTTATAGGGGTCGGAACACTGAAGCTTTCTTT.

The chain's CDR3 is CSADRGMNTEAFF. DNA of the CDR3: TGCAGCGCAGACAGGGGCATGAACACTGAAGCTTTCTTT. This chain joins TRBV29-1 and TRBJ1-1; 8 bases align to TRBD1. The CDR3 covers 13 residues. Germline V lookup: CDR1 SQVTM, CDR2 ANQGSEA. Trimming removed 7 bases from V and 0 bases from J; junction bases left unmatched: 4.